These 26 T cell receptor beta chains share one sample of origin, sequenced in a study of shared clonotypes between healthy human individuals. The method was immunoSEQ multiplex PCR; TCRdb's version includes in-frame clones alone and lacks a portion of them. The sample holds about 2 million clones; 95% are singletons and the top ten take 0.13%. Sample: naive CD4+ T cells sorted from blood. Described subset: CD45RA+ positively selected. The receptors derive from a man aged 18-30 years in good health.

Regarding this clone: The sample has other DNA sequences that encode this CDR3 too. V and J are TRBV6-5 and TRBJ1-1, with D maybe TRBD1 (5 bases). With 5 bases removed from V and 6 bases from J, the gap between germline ends came to 7 bases. CDR1 and CDR2 from the germline V gene are MNHEY and SVGAGI. The CDR3 has 11 residues. CDR3 region: CASSRGAEAFF. In nucleotides, the CDR3 is TGTGCCAGCAGTAGGGGCGCTGAAGCTTTCTTT.

The gene calls are TRBV18 and TRBJ2-7; 7 bases line up with TRBD1. The length of the CDR3 is 14 residues. V was clipped by 6 bases and J by 0 bases; unmatched bases: 5. Germline lookup yields CDR1 KGHSH and CDR2 LQKENI. The CDR3 loop is CASSGQESSYEQYF. The CDR3 DNA reads as TGTGCCAGCTCCGGACAGGAAAGCTCCTACGAGCAGTACTTC.

The chain is built from TRBV11-3 and TRBJ2-5, with unresolved D. Trimming stripped 0 bases from V and 1 base from J, with 24 bases between. CDR3 length equals 20 residues. Germline CDR1 reads SGHNT; CDR2 reads YENEEA. As DNA, the CDR3 is TGTGCCAGCAGCTTAGAAATCCCAATCCGAATACTACCGACCCAAGAGACCCAGTACTTC. This gives the protein CASSLEIPIRILPTQETQYF.

This chain uses TRBV28 with TRBJ1-2, with D possibly being TRBD1 (6 bases). Germline V gives CDR1 MDHEN, CDR2 SYDVKM. This CDR3 contains 15 residues. V was trimmed by 4 bases and J by 2 bases, leaving 14 bases between them. The CDR3 sequence is CASSSSGDPNYGYTF. In DNA form, the CDR3 reads TGTGCCAGCAGTTCATCAGGGGACCCCAACTATGGCTACACCTTC.

The chain links TRBV28 to TRBJ1-2; maybe TRBD1 (5 bases). This CDR3 is built from 14 residues. Per germline, CDR1 MDHEN and CDR2 SYDVKM. Trimming cost V 2 bases and J 4 bases, with 11 bases left between them. The chain's CDR3 is CASSLLRDGYGYTF. In DNA, the CDR3 is TGTGCCAGCAGTTTACTCCGGGACGGCTATGGCTACACCTTC.

This chain joins TRBV27 and TRBJ1-2, with unresolved D. From germline, CDR1 is MNHEY and CDR2 SMNVEV (reference sequence). V was clipped by 5 bases and J by 4 bases, with 17 bases between them. The CDR3 covers 15 residues. The CDR3 DNA sequence: TGTGCCAGCAGTCACCCAGCCATACCAGGCTATGGCTACACCTTC. Translated, it gives CASSHPAIPGYGYTF.

This clone occurred a few times. Other DNA sequences in the same sample also yield this CDR3. V is TRBV28 and J is TRBJ1-2; maybe TRBD1 (5 bases). The CDR3 contains 12 residues. Germline-derived CDR1 and CDR2 are MDHEN and SYDVKM. Trimming took off 3 bases at V and 4 bases at J, with 6 bases between the two ends. The CDR3 region has the DNA TGTGCCAGCAGTTTTCAGGGCTATGGCTACACCTTC. Translation: CASSFQGYGYTF.

As regards this clone: The same CDR3 is also encoded by other DNA sequences in this sample. This chain connects TRBV9 to TRBJ1-3, with TRBD1 matching 8 bases. J was trimmed by 3 bases and V by 0 bases; bases with no gene match: 2. Germline V CDR1 and CDR2: SGDLS, YYNGEE. The length of the CDR3 is 15 residues. CDR3 DNA sequence: TGTGCCAGCAGCGTAGAGGGGACAGGTGGAAACACCATATATTTT. It translates to CASSVEGTGGNTIYF.

This clone was observed a single time. The V gene is TRBV6-5, the J gene TRBJ1-1; maybe TRBD1 (5 bases). This CDR3 spans 11 amino acids. Germline V gene lookup returns CDR1 MNHEY and CDR2 SVGAGI. Trimming left V 8 bases short and J 3 bases short, with 7 bases between. DNA for the CDR3: TGTGCCAGCCTCAGGGACACTGAAGCTTTCTTT. Protein product: CASLRDTEAFF.

J is TRBJ2-3 and V is TRBV6-5; 8 positions agree with TRBD1. V shed 6 bases and J 9 bases; nucleotides not matched to a gene: 5. The germline CDR1 and CDR2 sequences are MNHEY and SVGAGI. The CDR3 sequence is 12 residues long. The CDR3 DNA reads TGTGCCAGCAGCGAAAACAGGGGGACGCAGTATTTT. The encoded protein is CASSENRGTQYF.

As for this clone: The sample carries other DNA sequences with the same CDR3. The rearrangement joins TRBV7-9 to TRBJ1-4; TRBD1 agrees at 8 bases. Germline CDR1 is SEHNR and CDR2 is FQNEAQ (reference sequence). The CDR3 is 15 residues long. The V segment lost 3 bases and the J segment 2 bases; nucleotides outside the gene matches: 2. The CDR3 sequence is CASSLQGATNEKLFF. DNA of the CDR3: TGTGCCAGCAGCTTGCAGGGGGCGACTAATGAAAAACTGTTTTTT. Combining the CDR3 with reference TRBV7-9 and TRBJ1-4 gives the whole variable domain DTGVSQNPRHKITKRGQNVTFRCDPISEHNRLYWYRQTLGQGPEFLTYFQNEAQLEKSRLLSDRFSAERPKGSFSTLEIQRTEQGDSAMYLCASSLQGATNEKLFFGSGTQLSVL.

The chain uses TRBV10-2 and TRBJ1-6, with D tentatively TRBD1 (5 bases). CDR1 is WSHSY, CDR2 SAAADI, per germline. This CDR3 spans 14 amino acids. V lost 6 bases, J lost 4 bases, and 10 bases lay in between. This CDR3 reads CASSRDGYNSPLHF. CDR3 nucleotides: TGCGCCAGCAGCCGGGACGGATATAATTCACCCCTCCACTTT.

This chain uses TRBV11-2 with TRBJ1-2, with 10 bases aligning to TRBD1. This CDR3 region has 15 residues. Looked up from germline, CDR1 is SGHAT and CDR2 is FQNNGV. Trimming took 7 bases from V and 3 from J; bases not matched to a gene: 8. Here the CDR3 reads CASTRGQGLDYGYTF. CDR3 in DNA: TGTGCCAGCACCCGGGGACAGGGGTTGGACTATGGCTACACCTTC.

This chain connects TRBV29-1 to TRBJ1-5, with TRBD1 matching 7 bases. Trimming removed 5 bases from V and 4 bases from J; junction bases left unmatched: 8. Germline CDR1 is SQVTM and CDR2 is ANQGSEA. This CDR3 contains 14 residues. The chain's CDR3 is CSVTGPGGNQPQHF. DNA for the CDR3: TGCAGCGTTACCGGGCCAGGGGGGAATCAGCCCCAGCATTTT.

The V gene is TRBV2, the J gene TRBJ2-3, with 16 bases identical to TRBD2. Germline V lookup: CDR1 SNHLY, CDR2 FYNNEI. The J segment lost 3 bases and the V segment lost 7 bases, leaving 4 bases of the junction unmatched. The CDR3 spans 16 residues. Here the CDR3 DNA reads TGTGCCAGCAATTCGGGACTAGCGGGAGGGACAGATACGCAGTATTTT. Amino acid sequence: CASNSGLAGGTDTQYF.

This clone was detected only once. J is TRBJ1-4 and V is TRBV2; TRBD1 matches 9 bases. V lost 8 bases and J lost 0; bases outside the gene matches: 7. The CDR3 is 16 residues long. From germline, CDR1 is SNHLY and CDR2 FYNNEI. Here the CDR3 reads CASGGQGKATNEKLFF. The CDR3 DNA follows: TGTGCCAGCGGAGGACAGGGGAAAGCAACTAATGAAAAACTGTTTTTT.

V is TRBV5-4 and J is TRBJ2-5; maybe TRBD2 (5 bases). The V gene lost 4 bases and the J gene lost 4 bases, with 17 bases spanning the gap. The CDR3 covers 15 residues. Germline values: CDR1 SGHNT, CDR2 YYREEE (reference sequence). The CDR3: CASSPASGVSETQYF. The DNA of the CDR3 is TGTGCCAGCAGCCCCGCATCCGGGGTATCAGAGACCCAGTACTTC.

A few counts support this clone. The chain employs TRBV19 and TRBJ1-5; D not resolved. CDR1 and CDR2 from the germline V gene are LNHDA and SQIVND (reference sequence). The CDR3 consists of 12 residues. The V gene lost 6 bases and the J gene lost 4 bases, with 7 bases spanning the gap. The chain's CDR3 is CASRDENQPQHF. The CDR3 nucleotides read TGTGCCAGTAGGGACGAGAATCAGCCCCAGCATTTT.

The rearrangement joins TRBV10-1 to TRBJ2-1; no clear D. CDR1 and CDR2 from the germline V gene are WNHNN and SYGVQD (reference sequence). The CDR3 covers 14 residues. Trimming shortened V by 3 bases and J by 4 bases, and 10 bases separated the two germline ends. The CDR3 spells CASSDNQRYNEQFF. CDR3 bases: TGCGCCAGCAGTGACAATCAACGTTACAATGAGCAGTTCTTC.

This chain's CDR3 is CASSVAGRTYEQYF. The CDR3 nucleotides read TGTGCCAGCAGTGTTGCGGGACGGACCTACGAGCAGTACTTC. The chain uses TRBV2 and TRBJ2-7, with D possibly TRBD2 on 6 matching bases. The CDR3 has 14 amino acids. Deletions cut 4 bases from V and 2 bases from J, with 12 bases between. Germline lookup yields CDR1 SNHLY and CDR2 FYNNEI.

This rearrangement joins TRBV10-2 to TRBJ1-1, with D maybe TRBD1 (6 bases). The length of the CDR3 is 15 residues. V shed 4 bases and J shed 6 bases, with 18 bases lying between them. CDR1 and CDR2 (germline): WSHSY, SAAADI. The CDR3 reads CASSGPDREGAEAFF. Written as DNA, the CDR3 is TGCGCCAGCAGTGGACCGGACAGAGAGGGGGCTGAAGCTTTCTTT.

The genes are TRBV9 and TRBJ2-1; D remains unclear. CDR3 length: 15 residues. Germline CDR1 is SGDLS and CDR2 is YYNGEE. V lost 0 bases and J lost 0, with 7 bases in between. CDR3 protein: CASSVAPSSYNEQFF. Here the CDR3 DNA reads TGTGCCAGCAGCGTAGCTCCGAGCTCCTACAATGAGCAGTTCTTC.

Comment on this clone: This specimen includes other DNA sequences encoding the same CDR3. V is TRBV9 and J is TRBJ2-5, with 14 nucleotides matching TRBD2. The J segment lost 1 base and the V segment lost 5 bases, leaving 4 bases of the junction unmatched. Germline V gene data show CDR1 as SGDLS and CDR2 as YYNGEE. The CDR3 contains 16 residues. Here the CDR3 DNA reads TGTGCCAGCAGTCCTGGACTAGCGGGGGGCCAAGAGACCCAGTACTTC. This translates into CASSPGLAGGQETQYF.

This clone has only one observation. The gene calls are TRBV10-3 and TRBJ2-2, with D maybe TRBD1 (6 bases). CDR3 size: 14 residues. From germline, CDR1 is ENHRY and CDR2 SYGVKD. V was pared by 6 bases and J by 1 base, with 9 bases between. The DNA for the CDR3 is TGTGCCATCAGGTTGGGACAGAACACCGGGGAGCTGTTTTTT. Translated: CAIRLGQNTGELFF.

The rearrangement links TRBV7-9 to TRBJ2-4; 8 nucleotides line up with TRBD1. V lost 5 bases to trimming and J lost 1 base; unmatched junction nucleotides: 10. The germline V gene has CDR1 SEHNR and CDR2 FQNEAQ (reference sequence). The CDR3 has 17 amino acids. As DNA, the CDR3 is TGTGCCAGCAGCGGACAGGGACTCGATAGGGCCAAAAACATTCAGTACTTC. It is translated as CASSGQGLDRAKNIQYF.

This clone was counted a single time. The chain carries TRBV10-1 and TRBJ2-3; D gene ambiguous. This CDR3 spans 15 amino acids. The germline CDR1 and CDR2 sequences are WNHNN and SYGVQD (reference sequence). V was trimmed by 0 bases and J by 2 bases, leaving 9 bases between them. CDR3 in amino acids: CASSESTGFTDTQYF. CDR3 DNA sequence: TGCGCCAGCAGTGAGTCCACTGGATTCACAGATACGCAGTATTTT.